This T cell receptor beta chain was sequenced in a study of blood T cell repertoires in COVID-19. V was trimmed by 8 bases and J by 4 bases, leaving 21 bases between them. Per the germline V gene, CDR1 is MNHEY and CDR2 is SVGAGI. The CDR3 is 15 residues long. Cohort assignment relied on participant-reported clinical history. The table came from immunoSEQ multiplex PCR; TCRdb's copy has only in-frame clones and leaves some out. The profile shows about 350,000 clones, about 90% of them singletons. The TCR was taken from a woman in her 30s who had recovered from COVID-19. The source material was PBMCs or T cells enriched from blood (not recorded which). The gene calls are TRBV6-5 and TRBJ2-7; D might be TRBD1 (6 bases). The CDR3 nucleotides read TGTGCCAGCCTTATTACAGGGAACTCCCCTTACGAGCAGTACTTC. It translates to CASLITGNSPYEQYF.